Following are 26 T cell receptor beta chains from one sample sequenced in a study of CD8+CD57+ T cells in acquired aplastic anemia. Patients chosen for sequencing had shown CD8+CD57+ cell expansion by flow cytometry. CDR3 and TCR beta VDJ profiling relied on a genomic DNA template. Each CDR3 protein gets one entry after TCRdb re-called the reads with MiXCR. The sample holds 200,000 to 250,000 distinct CDR3 sequences, about 60% seen once. The sequenced material came from sorted CD4+, CD8+, or CD8+CD57+ T cells (not recorded which) from PBMCs. The source of these receptors is a human donor with aplastic anemia.

The chain recombines TRBV5-1 with TRBJ1-1; D unclear. V was trimmed by 0 bases and J by 4 bases, leaving 10 bases between them. The germline V gene has CDR1 SGHRS and CDR2 YFSETQ. This CDR3 spans 14 amino acids. The CDR3 loop reads CASSLGPSGTEAFF. CDR3 nucleotides: TGCGCCAGCAGCTTGGGTCCTTCAGGCACTGAAGCTTTCTTT.

The CDR3 here is CASSVSRGMGNQPQHF. In nucleotides, the CDR3 is TGTGCCAGTAGTGTTAGCAGGGGAATGGGCAATCAGCCCCAGCATTTT. V is TRBV19 and J is TRBJ1-5, with D possibly being TRBD1 (6 bases). The CDR3 spans 16 residues. CDR1 LNHDA and CDR2 SQIVND come from the germline V gene (reference sequence). V lost 5 bases, J lost 2 bases, and 16 bases lay in between.

This clonotype occurred many times. The V and J genes are TRBV7-9 and TRBJ2-1; unclear D gene. The germline CDR1 and CDR2 sequences are SEHNR and FQNEAQ (reference sequence). The CDR3 extends over 14 amino acids. The ends were cut back, 1 base at V and 8 bases at J, with 12 bases in the middle. CDR3 DNA: TGTGCCAGCAGCTTAGTTAGGTCTGCCGATGAGCAGTTCTTC. It encodes CASSLVRSADEQFF.

The chain employs TRBV2 and TRBJ2-3, with D perhaps being TRBD1 or TRBD2 (5 bases each). The V end was cut by 3 bases, the J end by 9 bases, with 16 bases between. This CDR3 has 14 residues. Germline V gives CDR1 SNHLY, CDR2 FYNNEI. The CDR3 nucleotides are TGTGCCAGCAGTGAGGGGGTTCTAGCTCAGACGCAGTATTTT. Protein product: CASSEGVLAQTQYF.

The chain links TRBV5-1 to TRBJ1-1; 7 nucleotides align to TRBD1. V trimming: 7 bases; J trimming: 1 base; junction bases outside the gene matches: 7. There are 14 residues in the CDR3. Germline loops: CDR1 SGHRS, CDR2 YFSETQ. CDR3 sequence reads: CASGSGQSNTEAFF. The CDR3 region has the DNA TGCGCCAGCGGATCGGGACAGTCGAACACTGAAGCTTTCTTT.

This chain links TRBV29-1 with TRBJ1-1, with TRBD1 as a possible D gene (5 bases). From germline, CDR1 is SQVTM and CDR2 ANQGSEA. This CDR3 region has 13 residues. The germline V and J ends were trimmed by 7 bases and 0 bases, with 12 bases remaining between them. CDR3 amino acids: CSARDRVNTEAFF. The CDR3, as DNA: TGCAGCGCGAGAGACAGAGTGAACACTGAAGCTTTCTTT. The whole variable domain, filled in from reference TRBV29-1 and TRBJ1-1, reads SAVISQKPSRDICQRGTSLTIQCQVDSQVTMMFWYRQQPGQSLTLIATANQGSEATYESGFVIDKFPISRPNLTFSTLTVSNMSPEDSSIYLCSARDRVNTEAFFGQGTRLTVV.

The chain uses TRBV19 and TRBJ2-1; weak D call: TRBD1 (7 bases). This CDR3 has 15 amino acids. V dropped 4 bases and J dropped 6 bases, with 16 bases sitting between them. Per germline, CDR1 LNHDA and CDR2 SQIVND (reference sequence). The CDR3 sequence: CASSSSGGGLNEQFF. DNA for the CDR3: TGTGCCAGTAGTAGCTCAGGAGGGGGCCTCAATGAGCAGTTCTTC.

At least ten counts were recorded for this clonotype. The chain combines TRBV10-3 with TRBJ1-2, with D perhaps matching TRBD1 (5 bases). From germline, CDR1 is ENHRY and CDR2 SYGVKD. The CDR3 is made up of 14 amino acids. Trimming took off 2 bases at V and 6 bases at J, with 13 bases between the two ends. The CDR3 DNA follows: TGTGCCATCAGTGAGACGGCAGGGCAAGATGGCTACACCTTC. This gives the protein CAISETAGQDGYTF.

This chain uses TRBV20-1 with TRBJ2-3; TRBD2 agrees at 12 bases. Germline-derived CDR1 and CDR2 are DFQATT and SNEGSKA (reference sequence). V trimming: 6 bases; J trimming: 2 bases; junction bases outside the gene matches: 9. This CDR3 comprises 16 residues. CDR3 in DNA: TGCAGTGCACGAACCGGGACTAGCGGGTACACAGATACGCAGTATTTT. As protein: CSARTGTSGYTDTQYF.

The genes are TRBV9 and TRBJ2-7; TRBD1 is a possible D gene (6 bases). V was trimmed by 0 bases and J by 11 bases, leaving 18 bases between them. Germline V gene lookup returns CDR1 SGDLS and CDR2 YYNGEE. This CDR3 spans 14 amino acids. CDR3 amino acids: CASSVADSSFEEYF. CDR3 bases: TGTGCCAGCAGCGTAGCGGACAGCTCCTTCGAAGAGTACTTC.

V is TRBV20-1 and J is TRBJ2-3, with 12 nucleotides matching TRBD2. The junction had 7 bases not matched to a gene; V was cut back by 1 base and J by 5 bases. CDR1 and CDR2 from the germline V gene are DFQATT and SNEGSKA (reference sequence). The length of the CDR3 is 16 residues. CDR3 nucleotide sequence: TGCAGTGCTAGAGCTCCGGGACTAGCGGGTCTAGATACGCAGTATTTT. Protein sequence: CSARAPGLAGLDTQYF.

The chain couples TRBV20-1 to TRBJ2-3, with 8 positions matching TRBD2. CDR1 is DFQATT, CDR2 SNEGSKA, per germline (reference sequence). The V and J ends lost 0 bases and 4 bases, in that order; junction bases with no gene match: 9. The CDR3 is made up of 16 amino acids. CDR3 sequence (DNA): TGCAGTGCTAGAGATTGGGGAGCCGGGAGGGCAGATACGCAGTATTTT. As protein: CSARDWGAGRADTQYF.

The genes are TRBV9 and TRBJ2-3, with no clear D. The CDR3 extends over 13 amino acids. Germline V gene lookup returns CDR1 SGDLS and CDR2 YYNGEE. With 3 bases removed from V and 4 bases from J, the gap between germline ends came to 9 bases. The CDR3: CASSASEPDTQYF. The CDR3, as DNA: TGTGCCAGCAGCGCCTCTGAACCAGATACGCAGTATTTT.

This clonotype came up many times. This chain uses TRBV2 with TRBJ1-5; 11 bases match TRBD1. Germline CDR1 reads SNHLY; CDR2 reads FYNNEI. This CDR3 is built from 15 residues. With V trimmed by 5 bases and J by 6 bases, 6 bases remained unmatched. CDR3 coding DNA: TGTGCCAGCAGTCCCGGACAGGGGGCAGCTCAGCCCCAGCATTTT. This encodes CASSPGQGAAQPQHF.

This clonotype was counted many times. The chain combines TRBV12-5 with TRBJ2-3; D ambiguous. V lost 0 bases to trimming and J lost 3 bases, with 10 bases between them. This CDR3 has 15 residues. CDR1 and CDR2 (germline): LGHNT, FRNRAP. The CDR3: CASGLVWAETDTQYF. The CDR3 DNA reads as TGTGCTAGTGGTTTGGTATGGGCAGAGACAGATACGCAGTATTTT.

The V and J genes are TRBV15 and TRBJ1-5; D is unclear. The CDR3 sequence is 14 residues long. V was cut by 1 base and J by 7 bases, with 11 bases left in between. CDR1 is LNHNV and CDR2 is YYDKDF in the germline V gene (reference sequence). CDR3 sequence: CATSRGWSEQPQHF. The CDR3 DNA reads TGTGCCACCAGCAGAGGTTGGTCGGAACAGCCCCAGCATTTT.

J is TRBJ1-5 and V is TRBV5-6; D not certain. Germline values: CDR1 SGHDT, CDR2 YYEEEE. V was clipped by 3 bases and J by 0 bases, with 7 bases between them. This CDR3 has 14 residues. The CDR3 sequence is CASSCRNSNQPQHF. The CDR3, as DNA: TGTGCCAGCAGCTGCAGGAATAGCAATCAGCCCCAGCATTTT. The variable domain in full, with the rest retrieved from reference TRBV5-6 and TRBJ1-5, is DAGVTQSPTHLIKTRGQQVTLRCSPKSGHDTVSWYQQALGQGPQFIFQYYEEEERQRGNFPDRFSGHQFPNYSSELNVNALLLGDSALYLCASSCRNSNQPQHFGDGTRLSIL.

This chain links TRBV15 with TRBJ2-7; D may correspond to TRBD1 or TRBD2 (6 bases each). V lost 10 bases and J 0 bases, leaving 13 bases between the germline ends. Germline V CDR1 and CDR2: LNHNV, YYDKDF (reference sequence). This CDR3 contains 13 residues. The CDR3 nucleotides read TGTGCCAGCTTAGCGGACAGCTCCTACGAGCAGTACTTC. It is translated as CASLADSSYEQYF.

V usage is TRBV2 and J usage is TRBJ1-1, with D maybe TRBD1 (6 bases). This CDR3 region has 13 residues. Germline CDR1 reads SNHLY; CDR2 reads FYNNEI. The V and J ends lost 6 bases and 7 bases respectively, with 15 bases between them. Written as DNA, the CDR3 is TGTGCCAGCAGAGTTGGGACATGGGATGAAGCTTTCTTT. Protein: CASRVGTWDEAFF.

This sequence joins TRBV10-3 and TRBJ1-4, with 9 bases fitting TRBD1. This CDR3 is 17 amino acids long. Germline V gives CDR1 ENHRY, CDR2 SYGVKD. Trimming at V came to 0 bases and at J to 6 bases, leaving 8 bases not matched to a gene. This CDR3 is CAISESAYRDRDEKLFF. In nucleotides, the CDR3 is TGTGCCATCAGTGAGTCCGCCTACCGGGACAGGGATGAAAAACTGTTTTTT.

The chain carries TRBV5-5 and TRBJ2-5; TRBD1 matches 8 bases. The CDR3 has 19 residues. V shed 0 bases, J shed 1 base, and the junction held 14 bases outside the gene matches. Per the germline V gene, CDR1 is SGHKS and CDR2 is YYEKEE (reference sequence). The CDR3 nucleotides are TGTGCCAGCAGCTTGGCTCCCGGACAGGGAGCTTGGGTCCAAGAGACCCAGTACTTC. This translates into CASSLAPGQGAWVQETQYF. The full variable domain, in which reference TRBV5-5 and TRBJ2-5 provide the parts outside the CDR3, is DAGVTQSPTHLIKTRGQQVTLRCSPISGHKSVSWYQQVLGQGPQFIFQYYEKEERGRGNFPDRFSARQFPNYSSELNVNALLLGDSALYLCASSLAPGQGAWVQETQYFGPGTRLLVL.

This chain links TRBV6-5 with TRBJ1-1, with TRBD1 identical over 7 bases. The CDR3 has 11 residues. CDR1 and CDR2 from the germline V gene are MNHEY and SVGAGI. Trimming at V came to 5 bases and at J to 10 bases, leaving 4 bases not matched to a gene. CDR3 nucleotide sequence: TGTGCCAGCAGTGTCGGACAGGTAGCTTTCTTT. It is translated as CASSVGQVAFF.

This clonotype occurred many times. The genes are TRBV9 and TRBJ2-2, with TRBD2 matching over 9 bases. This CDR3 has 16 amino acids. Germline values: CDR1 SGDLS, CDR2 YYNGEE. J lost 5 bases, V lost 7 bases, and 12 bases had no gene match. Written as DNA, the CDR3 is TGTGCCAGCGCCGGGGGAGCGGGAGGCGGGACCGGGGAGCTGTTTTTT. Protein product: CASAGGAGGGTGELFF.

The rearrangement uses TRBV24-1 and TRBJ2-1; 7 bases agree with TRBD1. Trimming at V came to 4 bases and at J to 6 bases, leaving 11 bases not matched to a gene. Germline V gene data show CDR1 as KGHDR and CDR2 as SFDVKD. This CDR3 region has 16 residues. CDR3 nucleotide sequence: TGTGCCACCAGTGAAACAAGGGGGCTTAGAGGCAATGAGCAGTTCTTC. Protein: CATSETRGLRGNEQFF.

The chain recombines TRBV24-1 with TRBJ1-5; TRBD1 agrees at 9 bases. The CDR3 covers 17 residues. Unmatched junction bases numbered 16, after V lost 9 bases and J lost 5 bases. In germline, CDR1 is KGHDR, CDR2 SFDVKD. DNA for the CDR3: TGTGCCACCTATAAACCGGGACAGGGATGCTTCGATCAGCCCCAGCATTTT. Amino acids: CATYKPGQGCFDQPQHF.

CDR3 DNA: TGTGCCAGCAGCTCCCGACAGGGGGGTTACGAGCAGTACTTC. Translated, it gives CASSSRQGGYEQYF. J is TRBJ2-7 and V is TRBV7-2, with 9 positions matching TRBD1. V trimming: 4 bases; J trimming: 4 bases; junction bases outside the gene matches: 5. Per the germline V gene, CDR1 is SGHTA and CDR2 is FQGNSA. The CDR3 is 14 residues long.